Detailed here is one T cell receptor beta chain. The assay was immunoSEQ multiplex PCR, and TCRdb's table has in-frame clones only and misses some. The table includes around 180,000 clones, around 85% detected once. The sample comes from a study of blood T cell repertoires in COVID-19. J lost 2 bases, V lost 8 bases, and 6 bases had no gene match. There are 15 residues in the CDR3. Germline V gene data show CDR1 as SNHLY and CDR2 as FYNNEI. The sequence came from a man between 65 and 85 years old with active or convalescent COVID-19. Sequencing was performed on peripheral blood. The V call is TRBV2, the J call TRBJ2-5; 12 nucleotides line up with TRBD2. This CDR3 is CASRTSGVHQETQYF. CDR3 DNA sequence: TGTGCCAGCCGGACTAGCGGGGTGCATCAAGAGACCCAGTACTTC.